This TCR beta chain originates from a study of CD4 and CD8 cells across lung adenocarcinoma regions. TCRdb processed the PCR reads anew with MiXCR; each CDR3 protein has one entry. The table has fewer than 20,000 distinct CDR3 sequences, less than 55% seen once. This clonotype came up a few times. Given a much more abundant clone one base away, this may be a read error. The CDR3 runs 13 residues. Trimming removed 6 bases from V and 13 bases from J, with 19 bases in between. CDR1 MNHNS and CDR2 SASEGT come from the germline V gene. Samples came from patients with localized non-small cell lung adenocarcinoma.

This chain uses TRBV6-1 with TRBJ2-1; D tentatively fits TRBD1 or TRBD2 (6 bases each). The clonotype was recovered from a female donor with lung adenocarcinoma. The CD4 and CD8 labels of this study may be unreliable. Specimen: CD8+ T cells from the center of a lung tumor. CDR3: CASSWGAGETQFF. In DNA, the CDR3 is TGTGCCAGCAGCTGGGGGGCTGGAGAGACCCAGTTCTTC.